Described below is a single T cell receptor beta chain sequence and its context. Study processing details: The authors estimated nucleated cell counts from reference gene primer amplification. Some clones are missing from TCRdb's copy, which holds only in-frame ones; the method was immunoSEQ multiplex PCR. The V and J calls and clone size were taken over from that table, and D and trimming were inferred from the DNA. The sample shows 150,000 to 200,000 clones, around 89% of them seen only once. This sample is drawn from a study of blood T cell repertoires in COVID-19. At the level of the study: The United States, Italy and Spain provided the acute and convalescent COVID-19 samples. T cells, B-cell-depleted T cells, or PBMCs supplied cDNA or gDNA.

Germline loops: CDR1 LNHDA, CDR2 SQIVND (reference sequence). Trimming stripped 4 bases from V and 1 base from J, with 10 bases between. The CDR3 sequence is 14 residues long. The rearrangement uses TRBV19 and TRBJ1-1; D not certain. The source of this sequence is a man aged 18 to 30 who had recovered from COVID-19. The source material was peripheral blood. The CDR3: CASSTPPGNTEAFF. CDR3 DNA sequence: TGTGCCAGTAGTACTCCCCCGGGGAACACTGAAGCTTTCTTT. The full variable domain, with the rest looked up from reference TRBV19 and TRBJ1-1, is DGGITQSPKYLFRKEGQNVTLSCEQNLNHDAMYWYRQDPGQGLRLIYYSQIVNDFQKGDIAEGYSVSREKKESFPLTVTSAQKNPTAFYLCASSTPPGNTEAFFGQGTRLTVV.